Given below is one T cell receptor (beta chain) in context. Antigen unknown. One junction end does not reproduce the germline sequence, and a read error may be involved. Repertoires were generated with immunoSEQ multiplex PCR, while TCRdb's copy carries only in-frame clones and drops some. The sample carries some 100,000 clones, roughly nine tenths recorded once. The source of the sample is a study of siplizumab effects on memory and regulatory T cells. The CDR3 runs to 15 residues. CDR1 SSHAT and CDR2 FNYEAQ come from the germline V gene (reference sequence). Notes on the study in general: Roughly 75-97% of dividing CD4+ or CD8+ clones were without an attributable naive or memory phenotype.

The specimen was Tregs sorted from blood. The receptor was derived from a human donor in good health. This rearrangement joins TRBV7-7 to TRBJ2-7; 9 bases align to TRBD2. The CDR3 DNA reads TGTGCTAGCAGCTTAGTGCCTAGCGGGATCAGCGAGCAGTACTTC. Translation gives CASSLVPSGISEQYF.